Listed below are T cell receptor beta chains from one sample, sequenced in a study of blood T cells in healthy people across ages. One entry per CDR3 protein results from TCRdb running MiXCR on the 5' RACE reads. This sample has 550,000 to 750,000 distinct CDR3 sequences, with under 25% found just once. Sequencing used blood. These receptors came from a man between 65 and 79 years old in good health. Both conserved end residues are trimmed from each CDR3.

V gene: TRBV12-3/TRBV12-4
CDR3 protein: ASRVQGGTYNEQF

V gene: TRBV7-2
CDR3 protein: ASSLTGSVPLGETQY

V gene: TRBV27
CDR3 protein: ASSLRASGNNEQF

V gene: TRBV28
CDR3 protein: ASRQGSQETQY

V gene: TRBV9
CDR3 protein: ASSVDGLAGGLFNEQF

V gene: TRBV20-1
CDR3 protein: SAPASGRAARGNEQF

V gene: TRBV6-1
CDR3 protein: ASSPRLAGSVETQY

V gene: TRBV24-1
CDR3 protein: ATSDFGSVATGTDTQY

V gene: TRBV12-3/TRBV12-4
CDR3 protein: ASSASLGRGSDEQF

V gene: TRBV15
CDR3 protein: ATSRDLAHYEQY

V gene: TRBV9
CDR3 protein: ASTLGVGANVLT

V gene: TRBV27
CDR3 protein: ASTQGLADERDETQY

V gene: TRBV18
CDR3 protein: ASSPLDQETQY

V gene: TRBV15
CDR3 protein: ATSPHWSLADHEQF

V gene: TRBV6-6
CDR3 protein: ASSLETGTARWF

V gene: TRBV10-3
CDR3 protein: AIRDPGGKGEKLF

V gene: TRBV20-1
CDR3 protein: SARDLRTAQTIYGYT

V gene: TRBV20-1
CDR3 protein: SARDPLGSNYGYT

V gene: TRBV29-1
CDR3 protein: SVDGAGGSMNEQF